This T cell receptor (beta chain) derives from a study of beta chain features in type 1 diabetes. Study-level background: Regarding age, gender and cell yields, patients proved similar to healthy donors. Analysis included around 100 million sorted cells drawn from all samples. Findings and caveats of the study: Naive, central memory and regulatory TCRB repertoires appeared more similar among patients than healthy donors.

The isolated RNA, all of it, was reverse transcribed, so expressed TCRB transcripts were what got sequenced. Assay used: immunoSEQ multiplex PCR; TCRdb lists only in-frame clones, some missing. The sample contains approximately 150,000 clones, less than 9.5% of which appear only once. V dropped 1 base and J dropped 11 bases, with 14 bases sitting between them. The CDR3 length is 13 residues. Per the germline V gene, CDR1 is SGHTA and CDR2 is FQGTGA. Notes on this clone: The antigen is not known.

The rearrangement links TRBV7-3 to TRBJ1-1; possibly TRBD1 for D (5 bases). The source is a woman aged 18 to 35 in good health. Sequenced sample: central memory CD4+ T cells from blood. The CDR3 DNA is TGTGCCAGCAGCTTAAGCGCGGCGGGACGGGCTTTCTTT. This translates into CASSLSAAGRAFF.